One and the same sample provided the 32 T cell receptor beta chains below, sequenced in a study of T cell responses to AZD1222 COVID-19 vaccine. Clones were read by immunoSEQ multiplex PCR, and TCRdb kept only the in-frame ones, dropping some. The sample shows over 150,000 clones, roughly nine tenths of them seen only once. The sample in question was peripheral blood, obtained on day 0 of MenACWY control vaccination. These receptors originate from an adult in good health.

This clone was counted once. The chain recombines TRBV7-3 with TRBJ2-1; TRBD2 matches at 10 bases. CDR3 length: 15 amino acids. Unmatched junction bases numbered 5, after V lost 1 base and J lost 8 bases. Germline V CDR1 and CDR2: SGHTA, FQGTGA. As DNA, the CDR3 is TGTGCCAGCAGCTTAAGCCTAGCGGGAGTGGATGAGCAGTTCTTC. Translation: CASSLSLAGVDEQFF. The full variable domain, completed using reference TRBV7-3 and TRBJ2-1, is GAGVSQTPSNKVTEKGKYVELRCDPISGHTALYWYRQSLGQGPEFLIYFQGTGAADDSGLPNDRFFAVRPEGSVSTLKIQRTERGDSAVYLCASSLSLAGVDEQFFGPGTRLTVL.

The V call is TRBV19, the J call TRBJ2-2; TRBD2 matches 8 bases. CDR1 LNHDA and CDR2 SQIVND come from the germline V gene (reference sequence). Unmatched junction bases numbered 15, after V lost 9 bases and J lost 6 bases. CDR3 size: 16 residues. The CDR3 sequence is CASCPSGLGNSGELFF. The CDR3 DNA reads TGTGCCAGCTGCCCATCGGGACTAGGCAACTCCGGGGAGCTGTTTTTT.

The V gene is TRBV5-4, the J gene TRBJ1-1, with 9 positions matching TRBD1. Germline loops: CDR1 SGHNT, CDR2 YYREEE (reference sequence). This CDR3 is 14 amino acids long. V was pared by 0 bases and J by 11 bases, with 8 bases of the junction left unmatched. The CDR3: CASSLGGDRVLAFF. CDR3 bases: TGTGCCAGCAGCTTGGGAGGGGACAGGGTTTTGGCTTTCTTT. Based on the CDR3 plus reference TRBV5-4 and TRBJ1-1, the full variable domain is ETGVTQSPTHLIKTRGQQVTLRCSSQSGHNTVSWYQQALGQGPQFIFQYYREEENGRGNFPPRFSGLQFPNYSSELNVNALELDDSALYLCASSLGGDRVLAFFGQGTRLTVV.

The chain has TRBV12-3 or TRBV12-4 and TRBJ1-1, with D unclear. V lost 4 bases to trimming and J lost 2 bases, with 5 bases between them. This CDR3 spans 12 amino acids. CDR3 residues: CASSYSNTEAFF. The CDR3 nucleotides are TGTGCCAGCAGTTACAGTAACACTGAAGCTTTCTTT.

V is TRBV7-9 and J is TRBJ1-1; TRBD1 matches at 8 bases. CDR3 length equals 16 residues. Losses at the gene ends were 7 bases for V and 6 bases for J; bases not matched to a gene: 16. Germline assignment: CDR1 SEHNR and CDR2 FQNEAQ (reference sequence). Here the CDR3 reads CASIRTGSTSAAEAFF. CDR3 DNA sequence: TGTGCCAGCATCCGGACAGGGTCCACTTCCGCTGCTGAAGCTTTCTTT.

CDR3 DNA sequence: TGCGCCAGCAGCTCGTTGGCGGATTATGGCTACACCTTC. It is translated as CASSSLADYGYTF. This chain links TRBV5-1 with TRBJ1-2; D is unresolved. CDR3 size: 13 residues. V was cut by 3 bases and J by 5 bases, with 11 bases left in between. CDR1 SGHRS and CDR2 YFSETQ come from the germline V gene.

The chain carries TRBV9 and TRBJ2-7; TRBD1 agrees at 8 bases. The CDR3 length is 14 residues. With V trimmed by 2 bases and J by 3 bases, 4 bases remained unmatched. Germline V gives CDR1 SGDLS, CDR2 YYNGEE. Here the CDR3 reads CASSVGQGGYEQYF. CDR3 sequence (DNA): TGTGCCAGCAGCGTCGGACAGGGAGGCTACGAGCAGTACTTC.

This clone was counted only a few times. The chain's CDR3 is CSASGTLAGGTYEQYF. CDR3 nucleotide sequence: TGCAGTGCTAGTGGGACCCTAGCGGGGGGTACCTACGAGCAGTACTTC. The chain uses TRBV20-1 and TRBJ2-7, with 11 bases lining up with TRBD2. This CDR3 is built from 16 residues. CDR1 DFQATT and CDR2 SNEGSKA come from the germline V gene (reference sequence). The V gene end was trimmed by 3 bases and the J gene end by 2 bases; junction bases not matched to a gene: 9.

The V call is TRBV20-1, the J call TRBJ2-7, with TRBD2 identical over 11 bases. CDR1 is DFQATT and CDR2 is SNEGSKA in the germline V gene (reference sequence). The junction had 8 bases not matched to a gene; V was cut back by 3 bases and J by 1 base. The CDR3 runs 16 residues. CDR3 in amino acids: CSASLLAGGPSYEQYF. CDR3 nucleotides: TGCAGTGCTAGTCTCCTAGCGGGAGGCCCATCCTACGAGCAGTACTTC.

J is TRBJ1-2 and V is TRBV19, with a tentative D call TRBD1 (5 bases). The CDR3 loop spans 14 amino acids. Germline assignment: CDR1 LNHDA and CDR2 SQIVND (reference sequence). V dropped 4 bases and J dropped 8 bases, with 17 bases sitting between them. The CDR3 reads CASSTLGGARGYTF. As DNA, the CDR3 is TGTGCCAGTAGTACGTTAGGAGGGGCGCGAGGCTACACCTTC.

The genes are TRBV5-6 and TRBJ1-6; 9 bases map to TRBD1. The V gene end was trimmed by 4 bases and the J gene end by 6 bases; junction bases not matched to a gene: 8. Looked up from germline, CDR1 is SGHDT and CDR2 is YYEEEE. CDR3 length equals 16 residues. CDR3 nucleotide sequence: TGTGCCAGCAGCCCCGACAGGGGGACTCGTAATTCACCCCTCCACTTT. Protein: CASSPDRGTRNSPLHF.

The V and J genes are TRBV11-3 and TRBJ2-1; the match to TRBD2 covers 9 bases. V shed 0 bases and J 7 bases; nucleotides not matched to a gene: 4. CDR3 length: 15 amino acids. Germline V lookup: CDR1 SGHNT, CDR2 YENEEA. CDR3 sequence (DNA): TGTGCCAGCAGCTTAGATGGGCTAGCGGGAAATGAGCAGTTCTTC. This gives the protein CASSLDGLAGNEQFF.

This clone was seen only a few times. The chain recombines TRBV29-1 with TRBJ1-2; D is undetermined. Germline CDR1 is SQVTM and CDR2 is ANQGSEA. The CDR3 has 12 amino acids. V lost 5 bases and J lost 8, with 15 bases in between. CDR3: CSVSFQEGGYTF. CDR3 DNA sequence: TGCAGCGTTAGTTTCCAAGAGGGCGGCTACACCTTC.

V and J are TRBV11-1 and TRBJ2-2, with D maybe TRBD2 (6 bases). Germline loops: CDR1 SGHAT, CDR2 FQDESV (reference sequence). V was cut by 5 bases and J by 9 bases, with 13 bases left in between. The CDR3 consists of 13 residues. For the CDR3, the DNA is TGTGCCAGCAGCCGGGACTCCGGCCGGGAGCTGTTTTTT. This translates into CASSRDSGRELFF. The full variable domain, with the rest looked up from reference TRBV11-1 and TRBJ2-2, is EAEVAQSPRYKITEKSQAVAFWCDPISGHATLYWYRQILGQGPELLVQFQDESVVDDSQLPKDRFSAERLKGVDSTLKIQPAELGDSAMYLCASSRDSGRELFFGEGSRLTVL.

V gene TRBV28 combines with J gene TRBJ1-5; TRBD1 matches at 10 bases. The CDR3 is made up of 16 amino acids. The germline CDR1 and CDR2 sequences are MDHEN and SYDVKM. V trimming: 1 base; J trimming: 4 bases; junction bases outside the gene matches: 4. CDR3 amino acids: CASSLSGQGVNQPQHF. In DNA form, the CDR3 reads TGTGCCAGCAGTTTATCCGGACAGGGGGTAAATCAGCCCCAGCATTTT.

In DNA form, the CDR3 reads TGTGCCAGCAGCCCTACGACGGGAAGCACCGGGGAGCTGTTTTTT. It encodes CASSPTTGSTGELFF. The gene calls are TRBV5-6 and TRBJ2-2; tentative D call: TRBD2 (5 bases). Trimming cost V 4 bases and J 4 bases, with 14 bases left between them. Germline CDR1 reads SGHDT; CDR2 reads YYEEEE. The CDR3 length is 15 residues.

The chain's CDR3 is CASGPGARERTDTQYF. CDR3 bases: TGTGCTAGTGGTCCCGGGGCTAGGGAACGCACAGATACGCAGTATTTT. The rearrangement links TRBV12-5 to TRBJ2-3; perhaps D is TRBD1 or TRBD2 (5 bases each). Per germline, CDR1 LGHNT and CDR2 FRNRAP. The CDR3 extends over 16 amino acids. V was cut by 5 bases and J by 1 base, with 16 bases left in between.

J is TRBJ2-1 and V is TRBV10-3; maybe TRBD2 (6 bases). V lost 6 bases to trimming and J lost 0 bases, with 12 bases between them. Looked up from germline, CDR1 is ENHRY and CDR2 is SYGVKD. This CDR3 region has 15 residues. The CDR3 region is CAIRGDGSSYNEQFF. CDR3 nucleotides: TGTGCCATCAGGGGGGACGGGAGCTCCTACAATGAGCAGTTCTTC.

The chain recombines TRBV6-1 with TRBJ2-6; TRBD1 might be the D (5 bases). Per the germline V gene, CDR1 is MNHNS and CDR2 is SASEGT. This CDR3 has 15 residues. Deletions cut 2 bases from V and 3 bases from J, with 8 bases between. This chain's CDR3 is CASSEQGSGANVLTF. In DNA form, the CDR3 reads TGTGCCAGCAGTGAACAGGGAAGTGGGGCCAACGTCCTGACTTTC.

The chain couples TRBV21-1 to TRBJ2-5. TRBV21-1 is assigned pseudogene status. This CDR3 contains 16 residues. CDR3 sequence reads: CASSKEFPRKGETQYF. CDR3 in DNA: TGTGCCAGCAGCAAAGAGTTCCCCCGGAAAGGGGAGACCCAGTACTTC.

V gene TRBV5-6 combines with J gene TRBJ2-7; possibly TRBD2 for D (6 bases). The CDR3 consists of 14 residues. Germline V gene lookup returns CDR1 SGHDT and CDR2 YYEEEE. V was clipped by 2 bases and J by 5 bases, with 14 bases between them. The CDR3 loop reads CASSFSRGWNEQYF. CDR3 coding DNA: TGTGCCAGCAGCTTTTCCCGGGGGTGGAACGAGCAGTACTTC.

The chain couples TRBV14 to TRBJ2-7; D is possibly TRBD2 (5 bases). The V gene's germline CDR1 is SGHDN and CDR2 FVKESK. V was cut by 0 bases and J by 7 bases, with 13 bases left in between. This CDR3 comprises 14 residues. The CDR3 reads CASSQDGRVREQYV. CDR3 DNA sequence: TGTGCCAGCAGCCAAGATGGGCGGGTGAGAGAGCAGTACGTC.

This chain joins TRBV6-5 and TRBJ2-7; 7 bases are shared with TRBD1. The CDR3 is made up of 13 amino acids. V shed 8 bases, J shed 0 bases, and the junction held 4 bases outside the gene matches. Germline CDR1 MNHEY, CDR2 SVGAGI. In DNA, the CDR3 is TGTGCCAGCCAGAACAGGGGCTCCTACGAGCAGTACGTC. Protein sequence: CASQNRGSYEQYV.

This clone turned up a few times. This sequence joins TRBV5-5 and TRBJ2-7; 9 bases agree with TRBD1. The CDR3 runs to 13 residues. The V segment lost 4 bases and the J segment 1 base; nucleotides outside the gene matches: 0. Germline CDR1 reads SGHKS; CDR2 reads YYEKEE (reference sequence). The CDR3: CASSGTGSYEQYV. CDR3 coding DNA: TGTGCCAGCAGCGGGACAGGGTCCTACGAGCAGTACGTC.

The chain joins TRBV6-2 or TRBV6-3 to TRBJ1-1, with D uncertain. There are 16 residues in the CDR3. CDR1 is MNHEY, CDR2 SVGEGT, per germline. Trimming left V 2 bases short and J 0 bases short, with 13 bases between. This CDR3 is CASSYLIEDMNTEAFF. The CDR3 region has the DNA TGTGCCAGCAGTTACCTGATCGAGGATATGAACACTGAAGCTTTCTTT.

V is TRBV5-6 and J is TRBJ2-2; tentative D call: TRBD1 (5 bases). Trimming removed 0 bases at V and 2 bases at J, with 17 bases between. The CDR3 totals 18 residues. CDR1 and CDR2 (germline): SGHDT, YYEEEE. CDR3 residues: CASSLAREVRSNTGELFF. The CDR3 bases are TGTGCCAGCAGCTTGGCCAGGGAAGTGAGATCAAACACCGGGGAGCTGTTTTTT.

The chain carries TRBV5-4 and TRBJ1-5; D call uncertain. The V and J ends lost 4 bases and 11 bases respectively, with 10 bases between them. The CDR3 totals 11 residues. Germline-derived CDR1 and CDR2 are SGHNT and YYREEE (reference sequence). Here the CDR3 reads CASSPTVTQHF. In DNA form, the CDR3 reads TGTGCCAGCAGCCCTACTGTGACCCAGCATTTT.

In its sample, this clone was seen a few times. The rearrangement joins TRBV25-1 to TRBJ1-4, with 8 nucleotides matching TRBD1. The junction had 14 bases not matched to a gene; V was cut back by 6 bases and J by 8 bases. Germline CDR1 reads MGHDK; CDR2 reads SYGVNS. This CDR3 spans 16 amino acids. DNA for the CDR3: TGTGCCAGCAGCCGATGGGCCGGACAGGGTGGGGAAAAACTGTTTTTT. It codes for CASSRWAGQGGEKLFF.

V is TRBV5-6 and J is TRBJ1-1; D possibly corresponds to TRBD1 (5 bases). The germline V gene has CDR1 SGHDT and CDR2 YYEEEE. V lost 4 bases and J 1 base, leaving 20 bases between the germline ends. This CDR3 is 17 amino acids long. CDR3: CASSPIYTTGPNTEAFF. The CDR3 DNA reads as TGTGCCAGCAGCCCCATCTATACAACAGGACCGAACACTGAAGCTTTCTTT.

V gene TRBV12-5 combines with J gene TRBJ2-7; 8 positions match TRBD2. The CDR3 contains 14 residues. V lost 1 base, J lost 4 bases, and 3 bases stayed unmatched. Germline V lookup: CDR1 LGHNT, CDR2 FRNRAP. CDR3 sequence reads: CASGLGAGGYEQYF. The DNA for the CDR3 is TGTGCTAGTGGTTTGGGTGCGGGAGGATACGAGCAGTACTTC.

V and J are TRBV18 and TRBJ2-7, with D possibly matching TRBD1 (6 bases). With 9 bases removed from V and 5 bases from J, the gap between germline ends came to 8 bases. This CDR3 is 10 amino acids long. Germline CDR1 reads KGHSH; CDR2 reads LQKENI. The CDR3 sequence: CASKGDEQYV. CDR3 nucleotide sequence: TGTGCCAGTAAGGGGGACGAGCAGTACGTC.

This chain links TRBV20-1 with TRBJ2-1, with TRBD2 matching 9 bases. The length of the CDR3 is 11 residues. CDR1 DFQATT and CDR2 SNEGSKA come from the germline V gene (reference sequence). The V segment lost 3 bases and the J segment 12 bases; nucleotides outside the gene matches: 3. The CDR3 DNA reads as TGCAGTGCTAGGGTTAGCGGGAGGCAGTTCTTC. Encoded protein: CSARVSGRQFF.